The entry below describes one T cell receptor (beta chain). Its target is not known. This sample was taken from a study of cytomegalovirus exposure and HLA in healthy donors. Looking at the study overall: Earlier, fewer than 130 million unique TCR beta sequences were recovered from around 200 million T cells by an analysis. Study-wide results and caveats: Several of the most significant clusters were apparently associated with common viral pathogens in a later analysis.

V was pared by 4 bases and J by 0 bases, with 3 bases between. The CDR3 loop spans 12 amino acids. Germline values: CDR1 SQVTM, CDR2 ANQGSEA. Researchers ran the PCR with 60 Vbeta and 13 Jbeta primers. The table came from immunoSEQ multiplex PCR; TCRdb's copy has only in-frame clones and leaves some out. The sample contains approximately 170,000 clones, 75% to 90% of which appear only once. The TCR comes from a woman aged 45-59 years in good health and CMV-seropositive. Material for sequencing was PBMCs. The rearrangement links TRBV29-1 to TRBJ1-4; D not certain. The CDR3 loop reads CSVAATNEKLFF. The CDR3 bases are TGCAGCGTTGCAGCAACTAATGAAAAACTGTTTTTT.